The text below deals with one T cell receptor beta chain. The antigen is not known. With 60 Vbeta and 13 Jbeta primers, the PCR was carried out. Method: immunoSEQ multiplex PCR; TCRdb's copy keeps in-frame clones and lacks some. The table includes a few hundred thousand clones, less than 85% detected once. These data are taken from a study of cytomegalovirus exposure and HLA in healthy donors. Study observations and caveats: When analyzed later, a missense DCLRE1C variant was found to be linked to TCR beta V- and J-gene trimming.

Nominal health characterized the donors when sampled, though unrecorded immune exposures were likely. Trimming removed 4 bases from V and 5 bases from J, with 25 bases in between. Germline CDR1 is PRHDT and CDR2 is FYEKMQ (reference sequence). This CDR3 has 18 residues. The chain couples TRBV13 to TRBJ2-3; D possibly corresponds to TRBD1 (6 bases). This receptor was obtained from a girl aged 2 to 10 in good health and CMV-seronegative. The sample comprised PBMCs. The CDR3 is CASSSVRDTHTEEDTQYF. The CDR3 DNA reads as TGTGCCAGCAGCTCCGTCCGGGACACTCACACGGAGGAAGATACGCAGTATTTT.